A selection of T cell receptor beta chains follows, all from one sample in a study of cytomegalovirus exposure and HLA in healthy donors. The repertoire was sequenced with immunoSEQ multiplex PCR; TCRdb's copy has only in-frame clones and lacks some. The sample lists 60,000 to 85,000 clones; 80% to 90% were seen once. Material: PBMCs. These receptors were collected from a man aged 70-80 years in good health and CMV-seropositive. Both conserved end residues are part of each CDR3. Fields, in order: D gene, clone size, V gene, J gene, CDR3 protein, CDR3 DNA. D genes are given only for firm matches. Only part of the rows carry a size: once, few, many, or a class if the clone is expanded.

d_call: TRBD2; clone_size: once; v_call: TRBV4-2; j_call: TRBJ2-7; cdr3_aa: CASSRPGTSAYEQYF; cdr3_nt: TGTGCCAGCAGCCGCCCCGGGACTAGCGCCTACGAGCAGTACTTC
d_call: .; clone_size: .; v_call: TRBV13; j_call: TRBJ2-5; cdr3_aa: CASSLGGRETQYF; cdr3_nt: TGTGCCAGCAGCTTGGGAGGCAGGGAGACCCAGTACTTC
d_call: .; clone_size: .; v_call: TRBV15; j_call: TRBJ1-5; cdr3_aa: CATRRGSFGYMPQHF; cdr3_nt: TGTGCCACTAGACGAGGGAGCTTTGGCTACATGCCCCAGCATTTT
d_call: .; clone_size: .; v_call: TRBV5-1; j_call: TRBJ1-4; cdr3_aa: CASSLGGRANEKLFF; cdr3_nt: TGCGCCAGCAGCCTCGGGGGGCGGGCTAATGAAAAACTGTTTTTT
d_call: .; clone_size: .; v_call: TRBV7-3; j_call: TRBJ2-1; cdr3_aa: CASSLIPGLSDEQFF; cdr3_nt: TGTGCCAGCAGCTTAATCCCCGGACTATCGGATGAGCAGTTCTTC
d_call: .; clone_size: .; v_call: TRBV9; j_call: TRBJ2-7; cdr3_aa: CASSARQTYEQYF; cdr3_nt: TGTGCCAGCAGCGCCCGACAAACCTACGAGCAGTACTTC
d_call: .; clone_size: .; v_call: TRBV6-1; j_call: TRBJ2-5; cdr3_aa: CASSEALAGWETQYF; cdr3_nt: TGTGCCAGCAGTGAAGCTCTCGCGGGGTGGGAGACCCAGTACTTC
d_call: TRBD1; clone_size: .; v_call: TRBV29-1; j_call: TRBJ2-2; cdr3_aa: CSVVGTAKNTGELFF; cdr3_nt: TGCAGCGTTGTGGGGACAGCCAAGAACACCGGGGAGCTGTTTTTT
d_call: TRBD1; clone_size: .; v_call: TRBV10-1; j_call: TRBJ2-7; cdr3_aa: CASNAETGGIHEQYF; cdr3_nt: TGCGCCAGCAATGCCGAGACAGGGGGTATCCACGAGCAGTACTTC
d_call: TRBD2; clone_size: .; v_call: TRBV10-2; j_call: TRBJ2-1; cdr3_aa: CASRETSGSNEQFF; cdr3_nt: TGCGCCAGCAGGGAGACTAGCGGGAGTAATGAGCAGTTCTTC
d_call: .; clone_size: .; v_call: TRBV4-1; j_call: TRBJ1-1; cdr3_aa: CASSQPVLRDTEAFF; cdr3_nt: TGCGCCAGCAGCCAACCTGTCCTCAGGGACACTGAAGCTTTCTTT
d_call: .; clone_size: .; v_call: TRBV2; j_call: TRBJ2-5; cdr3_aa: CASSEAESRQETQYF; cdr3_nt: TGTGCCAGCAGTGAAGCTGAGAGTAGACAAGAGACCCAGTACTTC
d_call: TRBD2; clone_size: .; v_call: TRBV2; j_call: TRBJ2-4; cdr3_aa: CASKKAGGVGNIQYF; cdr3_nt: TGTGCCAGCAAGAAAGCGGGGGGGGTTGGAAACATTCAGTACTTC
d_call: .; clone_size: few; v_call: TRBV4-2; j_call: TRBJ1-4; cdr3_aa: CASSQVSGFEKLFF; cdr3_nt: TGTGCCAGCAGCCAAGTTTCAGGATTTGAAAAACTGTTTTTT
d_call: .; clone_size: .; v_call: TRBV30; j_call: TRBJ2-7; cdr3_aa: CAWRLRQGLSTYEQYF; cdr3_nt: TGTGCCTGGCGGTTGAGACAGGGACTCTCCACCTACGAGCAGTACTTC
d_call: .; clone_size: few; v_call: TRBV11-1; j_call: TRBJ2-1; cdr3_aa: CASSLPGGNEQFF; cdr3_nt: TGTGCCAGCAGTCTCCCCGGGGGCAATGAGCAGTTCTTC
d_call: TRBD1; clone_size: .; v_call: TRBV7-2; j_call: TRBJ2-5; cdr3_aa: CASSLGTGGWETQYF; cdr3_nt: TGTGCCAGCAGCTTAGGGACAGGGGGCTGGGAGACCCAGTACTTC
d_call: .; clone_size: few; v_call: TRBV5-6; j_call: TRBJ1-2; cdr3_aa: CASSLGRGSGGYTF; cdr3_nt: TGTGCCAGCAGCTTGGGCAGGGGTTCGGGGGGCTACACCTTC
d_call: .; clone_size: few; v_call: TRBV18; j_call: TRBJ1-1; cdr3_aa: CASSPEANTEAFF; cdr3_nt: TGTGCCAGCTCACCAGAGGCTAACACTGAAGCTTTCTTT
d_call: TRBD1; clone_size: .; v_call: TRBV19; j_call: TRBJ1-5; cdr3_aa: CASSIATGGAGNQPQHF; cdr3_nt: TGTGCCAGTAGTATCGCGACAGGGGGCGCCGGCAATCAGCCCCAGCATTTT